This T cell receptor (beta chain) was identified during a study of OX40 agonist ivuxolimab in advanced cancers. Study results and caveats: CD4+ and CD8+ T cells in blood underwent clonal expansion by week 6 at 0.1 to 3.0 mg/kg.

The germline CDR1 and CDR2 sequences are MNHNS and SASEGT. The ends were cut back, 1 base at V and 8 bases at J, with 11 bases in the middle. This CDR3 has 14 residues. The repertoire was sequenced with immunoSEQ multiplex PCR; TCRdb's copy has only in-frame clones and lacks some. The sample lists roughly 90,000 clones; roughly 93% were seen once. This clone was seen just once. The antigen is unknown. This TCR derives from an adult with an advanced solid tumor such as melanoma, head and neck, liver or kidney cancer. The chain couples TRBV6-1 to TRBJ1-4; D perhaps matches TRBD1 (6 bases). The sample was CD4+ or CD8+ T cells sorted from blood, taken in a trial of the OX40 agonist ivuxolimab. CDR3 residues: CASSEGTVGEKLFF. The CDR3 bases are TGTGCCAGCAGTGAAGGGACAGTGGGGGAAAAACTGTTTTTT.